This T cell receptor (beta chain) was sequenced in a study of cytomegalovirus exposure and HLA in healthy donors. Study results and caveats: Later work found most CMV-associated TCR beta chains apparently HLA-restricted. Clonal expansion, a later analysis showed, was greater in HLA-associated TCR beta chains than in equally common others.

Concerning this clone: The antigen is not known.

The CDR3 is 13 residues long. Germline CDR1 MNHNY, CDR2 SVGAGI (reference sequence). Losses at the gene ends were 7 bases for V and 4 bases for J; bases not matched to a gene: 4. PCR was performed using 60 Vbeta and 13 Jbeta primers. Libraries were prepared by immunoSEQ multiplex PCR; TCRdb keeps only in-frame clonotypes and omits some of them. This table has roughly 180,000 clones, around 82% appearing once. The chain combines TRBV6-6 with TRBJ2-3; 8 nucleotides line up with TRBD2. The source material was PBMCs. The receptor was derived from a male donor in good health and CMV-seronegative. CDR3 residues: CASNDGGADTQYF. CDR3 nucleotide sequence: TGTGCCAGCAACGACGGGGGGGCAGATACGCAGTATTTT.